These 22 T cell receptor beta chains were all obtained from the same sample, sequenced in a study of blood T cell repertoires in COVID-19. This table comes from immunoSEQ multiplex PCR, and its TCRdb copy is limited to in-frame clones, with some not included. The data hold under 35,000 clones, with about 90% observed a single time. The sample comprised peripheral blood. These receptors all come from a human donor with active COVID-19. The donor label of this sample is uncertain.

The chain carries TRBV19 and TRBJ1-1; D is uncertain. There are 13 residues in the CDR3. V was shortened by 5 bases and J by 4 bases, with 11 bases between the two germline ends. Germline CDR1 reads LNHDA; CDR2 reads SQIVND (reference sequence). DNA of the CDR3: TGTGCCAGTAGTGCCAAGTTGGCCACTGAAGCTTTCTTT. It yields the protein CASSAKLATEAFF.

The CDR3 here is CASSRPGTPKNIQYF. Written as DNA, the CDR3 is TGTGCCAGCAGTCGACCCGGGACTCCCAAAAACATTCAGTACTTC. This chain uses TRBV6-2 or TRBV6-3 with TRBJ2-4, with D perhaps TRBD2 (6 bases). The V gene lost 5 bases and the J gene lost 2 bases, with 13 bases spanning the gap. CDR1 is MNHEY, CDR2 SVGEGT, per germline. The CDR3 covers 15 residues.

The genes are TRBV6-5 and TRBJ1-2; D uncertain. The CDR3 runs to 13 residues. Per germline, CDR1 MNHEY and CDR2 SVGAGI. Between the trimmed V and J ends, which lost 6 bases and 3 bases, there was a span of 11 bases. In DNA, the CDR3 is TGTGCCAGCAGCCCGTACGGTGACTATGGCTACACCTTC. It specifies CASSPYGDYGYTF.

As DNA, the CDR3 is TGTGCCAGCTCACCAAGTAATCAGGGGAAGCATGAGCAGTTCTTC. Amino acid sequence: CASSPSNQGKHEQFF. V gene TRBV18 combines with J gene TRBJ2-1, with TRBD1 as a possible D gene (6 bases). The CDR3 is made up of 15 amino acids. The V and J ends lost 2 bases and 8 bases respectively, with 16 bases between them. The germline V gene has CDR1 KGHSH and CDR2 LQKENI.

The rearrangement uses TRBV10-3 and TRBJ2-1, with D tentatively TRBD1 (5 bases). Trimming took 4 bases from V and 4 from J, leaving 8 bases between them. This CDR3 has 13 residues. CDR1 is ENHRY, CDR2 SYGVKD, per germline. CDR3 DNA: TGTGCCATCAGTGTAGACAGTTACAATGAGCAGTTCTTC. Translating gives CAISVDSYNEQFF.

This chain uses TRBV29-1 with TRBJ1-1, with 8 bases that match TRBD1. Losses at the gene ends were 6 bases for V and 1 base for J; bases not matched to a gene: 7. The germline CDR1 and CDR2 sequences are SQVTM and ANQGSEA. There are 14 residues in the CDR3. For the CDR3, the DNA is TGCAGCGTCGCCCCGGGACAGGAGAACACTGAAGCTTTCTTT. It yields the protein CSVAPGQENTEAFF.

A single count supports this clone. CDR3 sequence reads: CASSFLSNSGQLNTGELFF. CDR3 DNA sequence: TGTGCCAGCAGCTTCCTAAGCAACTCCGGACAACTAAACACCGGGGAGCTGTTTTTT. The chain employs TRBV7-9 and TRBJ2-2, with D tentatively TRBD1 (5 bases). CDR3 length: 19 amino acids. The germline V and J ends were trimmed by 3 bases and 2 bases, with 22 bases remaining between them. CDR1 is SEHNR and CDR2 is FQNEAQ in the germline V gene (reference sequence).

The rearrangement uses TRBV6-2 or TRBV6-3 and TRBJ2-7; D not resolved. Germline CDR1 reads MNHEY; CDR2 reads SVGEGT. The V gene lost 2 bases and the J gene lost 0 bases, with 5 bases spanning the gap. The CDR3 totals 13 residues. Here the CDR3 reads CASSYGGSYEQYF. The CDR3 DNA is TGTGCCAGCAGTTACGGCGGCTCCTACGAGCAGTACTTC.

This chain's CDR3 is CSVDAIPGELFF. The DNA for the CDR3 is TGCAGCGTTGATGCGATTCCCGGGGAGCTGTTTTTT. The V and J genes are TRBV29-1 and TRBJ2-2; no clear D gene. This CDR3 contains 12 residues. Germline CDR1 and CDR2: SQVTM and ANQGSEA. V was pared by 3 bases and J by 6 bases, with 8 bases between.

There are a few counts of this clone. In nucleotides, the CDR3 is TGCGCCAGCAGCCAATTTAGGGACAGGGGGCACTATGGCTACACCTTC. Translating it yields CASSQFRDRGHYGYTF. This rearrangement joins TRBV4-1 to TRBJ1-2; TRBD1 matches at 12 bases. CDR3 size: 16 residues. Germline V gene sequence: CDR1 MGHRA, CDR2 YSYEKL. V lost 2 bases, J lost 3 bases, and 4 bases stayed unmatched.

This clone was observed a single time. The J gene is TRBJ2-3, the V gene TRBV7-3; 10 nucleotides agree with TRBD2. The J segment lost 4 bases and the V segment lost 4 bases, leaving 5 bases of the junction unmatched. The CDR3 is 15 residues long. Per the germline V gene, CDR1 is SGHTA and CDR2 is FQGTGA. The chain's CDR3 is CASSSSGGAPDTQYF. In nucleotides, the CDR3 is TGTGCCAGCAGCTCGAGCGGGGGGGCCCCAGATACGCAGTATTTT.

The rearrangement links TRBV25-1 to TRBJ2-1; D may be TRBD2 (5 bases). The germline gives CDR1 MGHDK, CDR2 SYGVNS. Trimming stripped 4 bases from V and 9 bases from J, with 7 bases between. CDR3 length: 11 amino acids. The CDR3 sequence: CASSAGSEQFF. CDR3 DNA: TGTGCCAGCAGTGCGGGGAGTGAGCAGTTCTTC.

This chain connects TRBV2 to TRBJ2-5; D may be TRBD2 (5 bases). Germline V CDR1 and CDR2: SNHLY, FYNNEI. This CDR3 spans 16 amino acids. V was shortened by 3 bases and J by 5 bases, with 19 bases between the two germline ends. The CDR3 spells CASSDWVSGSAETQYF. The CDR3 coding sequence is TGTGCCAGCAGTGATTGGGTATCGGGGTCGGCGGAGACCCAGTACTTC.

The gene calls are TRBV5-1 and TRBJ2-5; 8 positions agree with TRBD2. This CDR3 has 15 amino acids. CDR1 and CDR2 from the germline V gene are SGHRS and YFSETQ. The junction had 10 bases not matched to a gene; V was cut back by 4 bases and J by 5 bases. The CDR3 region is CASSESGGSMETQYF. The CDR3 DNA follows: TGCGCCAGCAGCGAGAGCGGGGGAAGCATGGAGACCCAGTACTTC.

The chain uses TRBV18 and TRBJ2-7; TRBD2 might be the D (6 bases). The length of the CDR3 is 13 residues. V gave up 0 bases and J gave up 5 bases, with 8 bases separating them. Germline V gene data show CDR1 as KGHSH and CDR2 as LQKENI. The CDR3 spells CASSPPGLNEQYF. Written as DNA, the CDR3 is TGTGCCAGCTCACCACCGGGACTGAACGAGCAGTACTTC.

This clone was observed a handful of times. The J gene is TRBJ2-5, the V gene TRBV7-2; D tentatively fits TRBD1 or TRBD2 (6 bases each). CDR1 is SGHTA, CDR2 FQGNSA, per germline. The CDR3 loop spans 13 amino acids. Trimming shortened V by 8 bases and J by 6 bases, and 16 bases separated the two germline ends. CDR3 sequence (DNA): TGTGCCAGCGGCCTAGGGGGGCAAAAGACCCAGTACTTC. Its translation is CASGLGGQKTQYF.

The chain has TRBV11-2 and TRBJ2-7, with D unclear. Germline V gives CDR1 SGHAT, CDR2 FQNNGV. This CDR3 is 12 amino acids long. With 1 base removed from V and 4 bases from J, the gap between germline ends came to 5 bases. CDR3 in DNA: TGTGCCAGCAGCTTAGCCCAATACGAGCAGTACTTC. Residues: CASSLAQYEQYF.

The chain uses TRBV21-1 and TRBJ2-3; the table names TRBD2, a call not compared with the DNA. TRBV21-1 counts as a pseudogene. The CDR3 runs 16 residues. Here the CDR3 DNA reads TGTGCCAGCAGCAACTGGCGGGAACCTCGCACAGATACGCAGTATTTT. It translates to CASSNWREPRTDTQYF.

This chain's CDR3 is CASSSGQGLGRGYTF. CDR3 DNA: TGTGCCAGCAGCTCAGGCCAGGGGTTGGGCAGGGGCTACACCTTC. J is TRBJ1-2 and V is TRBV6-5, with a weak D call TRBD1 (6 bases). This CDR3 region has 15 residues. Germline CDR1 is MNHEY and CDR2 is SVGAGI. Trimming removed 6 bases from V and 8 bases from J, with 22 bases in between.

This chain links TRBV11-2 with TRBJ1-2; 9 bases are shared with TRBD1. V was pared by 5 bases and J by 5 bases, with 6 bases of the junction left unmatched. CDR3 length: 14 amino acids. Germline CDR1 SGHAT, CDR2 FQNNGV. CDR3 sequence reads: CASSPDRGLYGYTF. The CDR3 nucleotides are TGTGCCAGCAGCCCCGACAGGGGGTTATATGGCTACACCTTC. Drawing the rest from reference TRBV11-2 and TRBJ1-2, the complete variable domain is EAGVAQSPRYKIIEKRQSVAFWCNPISGHATLYWYQQILGQGPKLLIQFQNNGVVDDSQLPKDRFSAERLKGVDSTLKIQPAKLEDSAVYLCASSPDRGLYGYTFGSGTRLTVV.

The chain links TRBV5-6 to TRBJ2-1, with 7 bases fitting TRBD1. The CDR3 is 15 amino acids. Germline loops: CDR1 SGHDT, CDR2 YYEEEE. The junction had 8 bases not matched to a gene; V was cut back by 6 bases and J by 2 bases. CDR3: CASTGDQGAYNEQFF. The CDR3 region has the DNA TGTGCCAGCACCGGAGACCAGGGGGCCTACAATGAGCAGTTCTTC.

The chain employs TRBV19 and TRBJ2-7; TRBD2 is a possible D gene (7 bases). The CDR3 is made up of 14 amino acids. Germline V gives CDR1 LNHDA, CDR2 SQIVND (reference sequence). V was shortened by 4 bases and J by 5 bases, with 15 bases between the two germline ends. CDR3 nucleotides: TGTGCCAGTAGTAGGTTCGGGGGGCAGGACGAGCAGTACTTC. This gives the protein CASSRFGGQDEQYF.